The next 27 T cell receptor beta chains were all read from a single sample in a study of CD8+CD57+ T cells in acquired aplastic anemia. Both TCR beta VDJ combination and CDR3 sequence profiling were carried out. Genomic DNA was the template for this profiling. TCRdb re-called the reads through MiXCR, storing one row per CDR3 protein. The sample includes approximately 250,000 distinct CDR3 sequences, less than 85% seen only once; the top ten take 40% to 55%. CD8+CD57+ cell expansion had been shown by flow cytometry in patients chosen for sequencing. Sample: sorted CD4+, CD8+, or CD8+CD57+ T cells (not recorded which) from PBMCs. The receptor set was obtained from a human donor with aplastic anemia.

This chain connects TRBV29-1 to TRBJ2-7; 9 nucleotides match TRBD1. CDR1 SQVTM and CDR2 ANQGSEA come from the germline V gene. CDR3 length equals 14 residues. V shed 4 bases, J shed 0 bases, and the junction held 4 bases outside the gene matches. The CDR3 loop reads CSVATGGSSYEQYF. CDR3 coding DNA: TGCAGCGTTGCCACAGGGGGCAGCTCCTACGAGCAGTACTTC.

V gene TRBV7-6 combines with J gene TRBJ2-7, with 7 nucleotides matching TRBD2. The CDR3 runs to 14 residues. Germline V CDR1 and CDR2: SGHVS, FNYEAQ. Written as DNA, the CDR3 is TGTGCCAGCAGCGTAGCGGGTAACTACTGCGACAACTACGTC. Translating gives CASSVAGNYCDNYV.

V usage is TRBV7-9 and J usage is TRBJ1-1; 11 bases are shared with TRBD1. V was clipped by 5 bases and J by 14 bases; unmatched bases: 16. Germline V CDR1 and CDR2: SEHNR, FQNEAQ (reference sequence). CDR3 length: 15 amino acids. The CDR3 sequence is CASSGGQGAQETQFF. The CDR3 nucleotides are TGTGCCAGCAGCGGCGGACAGGGGGCCCAAGAGACTCAGTTCTTT. The full variable domain, completed using reference TRBV7-9 and TRBJ1-1, is DTGVSQNPRHKITKRGQNVTFRCDPISEHNRLYWYRQTLGQGPEFLTYFQNEAQLEKSRLLSDRFSAERPKGSFSTLEIQRTEQGDSAMYLCASSGGQGAQETQFFGQGTRLTVV.

The chain links TRBV9 to TRBJ2-5, with D perhaps TRBD2 (6 bases). This CDR3 is 14 amino acids long. Germline loops: CDR1 SGDLS, CDR2 YYNGEE. The V end lost 6 bases, the J end lost 14 bases, and 26 bases lay between the germline ends. CDR3 residues: CASIGGVSRNTPYF. The CDR3 nucleotides are TGTGCCAGCATCGGAGGGGTCTCGCGAAATACGCCCTACTTC. Looking up the rest from reference TRBV9 and TRBJ2-5 gives the full variable domain: DSGVTQTPKHLITATGQRVTLRCSPRSGDLSVYWYQQSLDQGLQFLIQYYNGEERAKGNILERFSAQQFPDLHSELNLSSLELGDSALYFCASIGGVSRNTPYFGPGTRLLVL.

The genes are TRBV5-8 and TRBJ2-7; 7 bases map to TRBD1. V trimming: 3 bases; J trimming: 1 base; junction bases outside the gene matches: 16. From germline, CDR1 is SGHTS and CDR2 YDEGEE. The CDR3 runs 18 residues. The CDR3 loop reads CASSSRDNGTALSYEQYV. The CDR3 nucleotides are TGTGCCAGCAGCTCACGGGACAACGGGACAGCCCTTTCCTACGAGCAGTACGTC.

This clonotype came up once. The junction does not match germline at one end; this may be a read error. The V and J genes are TRBV24-1 and TRBJ2-5; possible D gene TRBD1, 5 bases. This CDR3 has 15 residues. Germline CDR1 is KGHDR and CDR2 is SFDVKD. The CDR3 DNA follows: TGTGCCAGCAGCGCACAGGCGACCTGGGCAGAGACGCAGTACTTC. Protein sequence: CASSAQATWAETQYF.

Worth noting for this clonotype: One junction end disagrees with the germline gene, perhaps due to a read error. V and J are TRBV11-3 and TRBJ2-2; D not resolved. CDR1 is SGHNT, CDR2 YENEEA, per germline. The CDR3 runs to 15 residues. The chain's CDR3 is CASSLDLAVPGELFF. The CDR3 DNA is TGTGCCAGCAGCCTAGATCTGGCAGTCCCCGGGGAGCTGTTTTTT.

On this clonotype itself: At one end, the junction sequence differs from germline, possibly due to a read error. The V and J genes are TRBV5-6 and TRBJ2-1; possible D gene TRBD2, 5 bases. This CDR3 is built from 14 residues. Germline V gene sequence: CDR1 SGHDT, CDR2 YYEEEE. In nucleotides, the CDR3 is TGTGCCAGCAGTTTGGCGAGGGACTACAATGAGCAGTTCTTC. It encodes CASSLARDYNEQFF.

This clonotype was observed a few times. The chain is built from TRBV19 and TRBJ1-2, with 9 bases identical to TRBD1. V was pared by 6 bases and J by 7 bases, with 6 bases of the junction left unmatched. This CDR3 region has 13 residues. In germline, CDR1 is LNHDA, CDR2 SQIVND (reference sequence). In DNA form, the CDR3 reads TGTGCCAGTAGGGACAGGGGTTTAGGTGGCTACACCTTC. It yields the protein CASRDRGLGGYTF.

About this clonotype itself: A read error is likely, as this CDR3 ends without the conserved phenylalanine or tryptophan. The limits of the CDR3 on the DNA are not certain, so only TCRdb's listed CDR3 is given. The genes are TRBV7-8 and TRBJ2-3; the D segment call TRBD2 is taken from the table without a DNA check. The CDR3 is made up of 13 amino acids, end residues included. In germline, CDR1 is SGHVS, CDR2 FQNEAQ. CDR3 protein: CASSDDGDGTALS.

The chain carries TRBV7-3 and TRBJ1-5, with D tentatively TRBD1 (5 bases). Germline CDR1 and CDR2: SGHTA and FQGTGA. CDR3 length: 13 amino acids. V was shortened by 5 bases and J by 14 bases, with 19 bases between the two germline ends. The CDR3 DNA is TGTGCCAGCAGCCCACAAGGGACCTGGCGAGAGCATTTT. The encoded protein is CASSPQGTWREHF.

This clonotype came up many times. J is TRBJ1-2 and V is TRBV12-3 or TRBV12-4; D gene uncertain. The CDR3 is made up of 13 amino acids. V was shortened by 6 bases and J by 0 bases, with 8 bases between the two germline ends. CDR3 amino acids: CASSYTANYGYTF. As DNA, the CDR3 is TGTGCCAGCAGCTATACAGCTAACTATGGCTACACCTTC.

This chain connects TRBV20-1 to TRBJ2-7, with unresolved D. The CDR3 has 12 residues. Trimming removed 3 bases at V and 4 bases at J, with 10 bases between. Looked up from germline, CDR1 is DFQATT and CDR2 is SNEGSKA (reference sequence). In DNA, the CDR3 is TGCAGTGCTAGGAAGCAGGAGTACGAGCAGTACTTC. Amino acids: CSARKQEYEQYF.

The chain couples TRBV9 to TRBJ1-1, with TRBD1 as a possible D gene (6 bases). Germline CDR1 reads SGDLS; CDR2 reads YYNGEE. Trimming shortened V by 2 bases and J by 6 bases, and 14 bases separated the two germline ends. This CDR3 region has 14 residues. For the CDR3, the DNA is TGTGCCAGCAGCGTCGAGGGGGTGGTGGCTGAAGCTTTCTTT. It codes for CASSVEGVVAEAFF.

The chain has TRBV7-8 and TRBJ1-6, with D unresolved. This CDR3 region has 11 residues. V was trimmed by 6 bases and J by 9 bases, leaving 6 bases between them. CDR1 SGHVS and CDR2 FQNEAQ come from the germline V gene. The CDR3 DNA is TGTGCCAGCAGTTTGGGTTCACCCCTCCACTTT. It codes for CASSLGSPLHF.

To note about this clonotype: At one boundary the junction diverges from the germline segment, which might be a read error. The V and J genes are TRBV7-9 and TRBJ2-1; tentatively, D is TRBD2 (5 bases). The CDR3 extends over 16 amino acids. Germline CDR1 SEHNR, CDR2 FQNEAQ (reference sequence). The CDR3 nucleotides are TGTGCCAGCAGCTTTGGAGCGCGCGGGTCCTACGATGAGCAGTTCTTC. Residues: CASSFGARGSYDEQFF.

This chain links TRBV24-1 with TRBJ2-7; 7 nucleotides match TRBD1. Germline CDR1 is KGHDR and CDR2 is SFDVKD. The CDR3 loop spans 16 amino acids. Trimming at V came to 3 bases and at J to 1 base, leaving 8 bases not matched to a gene. CDR3 amino acids: CATSDLGTALSYEQYV. The CDR3 nucleotides are TGTGCCACCAGTGATCTTGGGACAGCCCTTTCCTACGAGCAGTACGTC.

Regarding this clonotype: Germline and junction disagree at one end, which may indicate a read error. The chain joins TRBV7-3 to TRBJ2-6; no clear D. Germline CDR1 SGHTA, CDR2 FQGTGA. This CDR3 contains 15 residues. Here the CDR3 reads CASSSWSAGPNVLTF. The CDR3 bases are TGTGCCAGCAGCTCGTGGAGCGCTGGGCCCAACGTCCTGACTTTC.

Worth noting for this clonotype: Lacking the conserved final phenylalanine or tryptophan, this CDR3 likely reflects a read error. The limits of the CDR3 on the DNA are not certain, so only TCRdb's listed CDR3 is given. The genes are TRBV7-8 and TRBJ2-3. The CDR3 region is 13 residues in length, termini included. CDR1 and CDR2 from the germline V gene are SGHVS and FQNEAQ. CDR3: CASRAVGTGPKYI.

The genes are TRBV10-1 and TRBJ1-1; D unclear. Germline loops: CDR1 WNHNN, CDR2 SYGVQD (reference sequence). The CDR3 runs to 14 residues. Trimming shortened V by 0 bases and J by 1 base, and 6 bases separated the two germline ends. Here the CDR3 reads CASSESSSNTEAFF. The CDR3 DNA reads TGCGCCAGCAGTGAGTCGAGTTCGAACACTGAAGCTTTCTTT.

The chain links TRBV19 to TRBJ2-1; 10 nucleotides agree with TRBD2. J was trimmed by 2 bases and V by 5 bases; bases with no gene match: 6. This CDR3 comprises 16 residues. Germline-derived CDR1 and CDR2 are LNHDA and SQIVND (reference sequence). This CDR3 reads CASSLRTSGAYNEQFF. In DNA form, the CDR3 reads TGTGCCAGTAGTCTCAGGACTAGCGGAGCCTACAATGAGCAGTTCTTC. Complete variable domain (other parts from reference TRBV19 and TRBJ2-1): DGGITQSPKYLFRKEGQNVTLSCEQNLNHDAMYWYRQDPGQGLRLIYYSQIVNDFQKGDIAEGYSVSREKKESFPLTVTSAQKNPTAFYLCASSLRTSGAYNEQFFGPGTRLTVL.

The CDR3 nucleotides read TGCAGTGCTAGAGCCGGCAGTCAGAGGACTGAAGCTTTCTTT. Translation: CSARAGSQRTEAFF. This chain joins TRBV20-1 and TRBJ1-1, with unresolved D. Germline V CDR1 and CDR2: DFQATT, SNEGSKA (reference sequence). The V end lost 1 base, the J end lost 5 bases, and 14 bases lay between the germline ends. This CDR3 has 14 residues.

A word on this clonotype: The junction shows a germline mismatch at one end, possibly a read error. This rearrangement joins TRBV15 to TRBJ2-3; D is unresolved. Per the germline V gene, CDR1 is LNHNV and CDR2 is YYDKDF (reference sequence). The CDR3 runs to 14 residues. CDR3 sequence: CASSMAASHDTQYF. Written as DNA, the CDR3 is TGTGCCAGCAGCATGGCCGCGAGCCACGATACGCAGTATTTT.

Regarding this clonotype: One end of the junction varies from germline; a read error may be responsible. The chain uses TRBV2 and TRBJ2-5; D is perhaps TRBD1 (6 bases). This CDR3 has 16 amino acids. In germline, CDR1 is SNHLY, CDR2 FYNNEI. CDR3 sequence: CASSHRRGGPYNERFF. CDR3 bases: TGTGCCAGCAGCCACCGTCGAGGGGGACCCTACAATGAGCGGTTCTTC. The full variable domain, completed using reference TRBV2 and TRBJ2-5, is EPEVTQTPSHQVTQMGQEVILRCVPISNHLYFYWYRQILGQKVEFLVSFYNNEISEKSEIFDDQFSVERPDGSNFTLKIRSTKLEDSAMYFCASSHRRGGPYNERFFGPGTRLLVL.

This clonotype came up a few times. The rearrangement links TRBV9 to TRBJ2-7; 10 positions agree with TRBD1. The CDR3 has 14 amino acids. Germline V gene sequence: CDR1 SGDLS, CDR2 YYNGEE. Losses at the gene ends were 4 bases for V and 3 bases for J; bases not matched to a gene: 4. The CDR3 nucleotides are TGTGCCAGCAGCTTGGGACAGGGGATCTACGAGCAGTACTTC. Translating gives CASSLGQGIYEQYF. Full variable domain (rest looked up from reference TRBV9 and TRBJ2-7): DSGVTQTPKHLITATGQRVTLRCSPRSGDLSVYWYQQSLDQGLQFLIQYYNGEERAKGNILERFSAQQFPDLHSELNLSSLELGDSALYFCASSLGQGIYEQYFGPGTRLTVT.

The rearrangement links TRBV15 to TRBJ2-1, with 9 bases that match TRBD1. Germline V gives CDR1 LNHNV, CDR2 YYDKDF (reference sequence). Trimming at V came to 0 bases and at J to 8 bases, leaving 11 bases not matched to a gene. The CDR3 length is 17 residues. In nucleotides, the CDR3 is TGTGCCACCAGCAGAGATAGACAGGGGGGGACACGGGATGAGCAGTTCTTC. This codes for CATSRDRQGGTRDEQFF.

The CDR3 DNA reads as TGTGCCAGCAGGGACGGAGTGAACACTGAAGCTTTCTTT. This encodes CASRDGVNTEAFF. V and J are TRBV25-1 and TRBJ1-1; no definite D call. Between the trimmed V and J ends, which lost 6 bases and 0 bases, there was a span of 8 bases. From germline, CDR1 is MGHDK and CDR2 SYGVNS. The CDR3 spans 13 residues.